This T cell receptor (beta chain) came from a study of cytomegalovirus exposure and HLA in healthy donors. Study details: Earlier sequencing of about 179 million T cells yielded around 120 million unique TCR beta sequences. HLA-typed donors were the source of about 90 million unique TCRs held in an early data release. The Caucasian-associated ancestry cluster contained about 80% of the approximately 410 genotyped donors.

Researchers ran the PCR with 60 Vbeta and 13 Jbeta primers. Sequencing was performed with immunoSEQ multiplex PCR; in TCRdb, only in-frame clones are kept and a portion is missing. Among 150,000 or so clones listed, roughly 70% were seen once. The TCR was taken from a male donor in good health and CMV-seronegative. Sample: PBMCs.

CDR3 sequence: CASSPGGNSPLHF. The CDR3, as DNA: TGTGCCAGCAGTCCCGGGGGGAATTCACCCCTCCACTTT. The chain employs TRBV6-5 and TRBJ1-6; D perhaps matches TRBD1 (5 bases). Germline V gene lookup returns CDR1 MNHEY and CDR2 SVGAGI. This CDR3 spans 13 amino acids. Trimming removed 5 bases at V and 7 bases at J, with 9 bases between.